What follows describes a single T cell receptor beta chain. The sorted-subset replicate PCRs were given 200 ng DNA, which is tens of thousands of T cell genomes. Only in-frame clones appear in the TCRdb table, and some are missing; sequencing was by immunoSEQ multiplex PCR. The sample has over 850,000 clones; around 78% are singletons. The sample is drawn from a study of shared clonotypes between healthy human individuals. V was pared by 4 bases and J by 3 bases, with 5 bases of the junction left unmatched. Germline-derived CDR1 and CDR2 are SGHNT and YYREEE (reference sequence). The CDR3 consists of 15 residues.

This chain joins TRBV5-4 and TRBJ2-3, with TRBD2 identical over 10 bases. The sequence came from a man between 18 and 35 years old in good health. Some clones in this sample may be carry-over from other donors' samples. Material: memory CD4+ T cells from PBMCs. Subset given: CD45RA-negative fraction. CDR3 bases: TGTGCCAGCAGCCCAGCGGGAGGGAGAACAGATACGCAGTATTTT. It yields the protein CASSPAGGRTDTQYF.